Listed here are 29 T cell receptor beta chains from one sample, sequenced in a study of shared clonotypes between healthy human individuals. Clones were sequenced by immunoSEQ multiplex PCR, and TCRdb holds only the in-frame ones, with some missing. The sample includes 2 million to 2.5 million clones, under 95% seen only once; the top ten take about 0.36%. The sequenced material came from naive CD4+ T cells from PBMCs. Subset described: CD45RA+ positively selected. The receptors here all came from a man younger than 35 in good health. Some clones in this sample may be carry-over from other donors' samples.

The V gene is TRBV28, the J gene TRBJ2-7; 7 bases agree with TRBD2. J lost 3 bases, V lost 9 bases, and 14 bases had no gene match. The CDR3 has 15 residues. CDR1 MDHEN and CDR2 SYDVKM come from the germline V gene. For the CDR3, the DNA is TGTGCCAGTACCCTCGGGGTAGCGGGCCTCTACGAGCAGTACTTC. This translates into CASTLGVAGLYEQYF.

V usage is TRBV6-1 and J usage is TRBJ2-7, with D perhaps TRBD1 or TRBD2 (5 bases each). The CDR3 extends over 14 amino acids. The V end lost 6 bases, the J end lost 7 bases, and 19 bases lay between the germline ends. Per germline, CDR1 MNHNS and CDR2 SASEGT. The chain's CDR3 is CASSGTMGLAEQYF. The DNA of the CDR3 is TGTGCCAGCAGCGGGACGATGGGGCTGGCGGAGCAGTACTTC.

Comments on this clone: The sample has other DNA sequences that encode this CDR3 too. The rearrangement joins TRBV7-3 to TRBJ2-1; 8 bases are a match to TRBD2. From germline, CDR1 is SGHTA and CDR2 FQGTGA. Trimming took 4 bases from V and 2 from J; bases not matched to a gene: 4. The CDR3 runs to 15 residues. The CDR3 spells CASSSSGRTYNEQFF. CDR3 DNA: TGTGCCAGCAGCTCTAGCGGGCGAACCTACAATGAGCAGTTCTTC.

The chain couples TRBV29-1 to TRBJ1-4, with D possibly being TRBD1 (6 bases). The germline V gene encodes CDR1 SQVTM and CDR2 ANQGSEA. The CDR3 contains 13 residues. Between the trimmed V and J ends, which lost 2 bases and 7 bases, there was a span of 11 bases. CDR3 amino acids: CSVERGQGEKLFF. The DNA for the CDR3 is TGCAGCGTTGAACGGGGGCAGGGTGAAAAACTGTTTTTT.

Remarks on this clone: The sample has other DNA sequences that encode this CDR3 too. The genes are TRBV2 and TRBJ1-5; the D gene is possibly TRBD1 (5 bases). CDR3 length equals 14 residues. Trimming shortened V by 7 bases and J by 2 bases, and 12 bases separated the two germline ends. CDR1 and CDR2 from the germline V gene are SNHLY and FYNNEI. CDR3: CASTGTGGNQPQHF. The CDR3 region has the DNA TGTGCCAGCACCGGGACGGGCGGCAATCAGCCCCAGCATTTT.

V is TRBV10-3 and J is TRBJ2-3; D might be TRBD1 (6 bases). The length of the CDR3 is 17 residues. In germline, CDR1 is ENHRY, CDR2 SYGVKD. Trimming removed 4 bases from V and 1 base from J, with 18 bases in between. CDR3 loop: CAISGPDSHSGTDTQYF. CDR3 DNA: TGTGCCATCAGTGGACCGGACAGTCACTCTGGCACAGATACGCAGTATTTT.

This clone was seen just once. The V gene is TRBV4-1, the J gene TRBJ2-2; 7 nucleotides align to TRBD2. This CDR3 has 14 amino acids. After removal of 3 bases from V and 7 bases from J, the junction contained 5 bases not matched to a gene. Germline V gene lookup returns CDR1 MGHRA and CDR2 YSYEKL. The CDR3 bases are TGCGCCAGCAGCCACCCTGCGGGGGTCGGGGAGCTGTTTTTT. It translates to CASSHPAGVGELFF.

The chain combines TRBV5-1 with TRBJ1-3, with a tentative D call TRBD1 (5 bases). Trimming stripped 5 bases from V and 3 bases from J, with 12 bases between. Germline lookup yields CDR1 SGHRS and CDR2 YFSETQ. The CDR3 consists of 14 residues. The CDR3 reads CASSEGTLGNTIYF. DNA for the CDR3: TGCGCCAGCAGTGAAGGGACCCTTGGAAACACCATATATTTT.

About this clone itself: Other DNA sequences within the sample encode an identical CDR3. This chain uses TRBV4-1 with TRBJ2-7; D is possibly TRBD1 or TRBD2 (5 bases each). Germline V gene data show CDR1 as MGHRA and CDR2 as YSYEKL. Trimming stripped 1 base from V and 0 bases from J, with 10 bases between. CDR3 length: 15 residues. This CDR3 reads CASSQAGTASYEQYF. CDR3 bases: TGCGCCAGCAGCCAAGCCGGGACGGCCTCCTACGAGCAGTACTTC.

The chain links TRBV5-8 to TRBJ2-3, with 9 nucleotides matching TRBD1. The CDR3 has 16 amino acids. Trimming at V came to 3 bases and at J to 1 base, leaving 6 bases not matched to a gene. Germline loops: CDR1 SGHTS, CDR2 YDEGEE. Here the CDR3 reads CASSYRTGAGTDTQYF. In DNA, the CDR3 is TGTGCCAGCAGCTATAGGACAGGGGCAGGCACAGATACGCAGTATTTT. Complete variable domain (other parts from reference TRBV5-8 and TRBJ2-3): EAGVTQSPTHLIKTRGQQATLRCSPISGHTSVYWYQQALGLGLQFLLWYDEGEERNRGNFPPRFSGRQFPNYSSELNVNALELEDSALYLCASSYRTGAGTDTQYFGPGTRLTVL.

A word on this clone: Other DNA variants within this sample encode the same CDR3. This chain uses TRBV6-1 with TRBJ1-4; TRBD1 might be the D (6 bases). Trimming pared 1 base from V and 7 bases from J, leaving 10 bases between. The germline CDR1 and CDR2 sequences are MNHNS and SASEGT. The CDR3 consists of 14 residues. The CDR3 sequence: CASSEGGLGEKLFF. Written as DNA, the CDR3 is TGTGCCAGCAGTGAAGGGGGGCTAGGTGAAAAACTGTTTTTT.

The chain joins TRBV28 to TRBJ2-5, with D perhaps TRBD2 (5 bases). There are 14 residues in the CDR3. V lost 3 bases and J lost 8, with 16 bases in between. Germline V gene sequence: CDR1 MDHEN, CDR2 SYDVKM. CDR3 DNA: TGTGCCAGCAGTTTTGTAGGTGGGAGTGGCACCCAGTACTTC. It translates to CASSFVGGSGTQYF.

V and J are TRBV10-3 and TRBJ1-3; the match to TRBD1 covers 8 bases. Germline CDR1 and CDR2: ENHRY and SYGVKD. V trimming: 8 bases; J trimming: 4 bases; junction bases outside the gene matches: 4. The CDR3 is made up of 13 amino acids. CDR3 sequence: CAIWTGRGNTIYF. DNA for the CDR3: TGTGCCATCTGGACAGGGAGAGGAAACACCATATATTTT.

This chain connects TRBV5-1 to TRBJ1-2; 7 nucleotides match TRBD1. CDR3 size: 14 residues. The ends lost 3 bases at V and 4 bases at J; junction bases unmatched: 6. Germline V CDR1 and CDR2: SGHRS, YFSETQ. The CDR3 coding sequence is TGCGCCAGCAGCTCGGGACAGCCAACCTATGGCTACACCTTC. Translated, it gives CASSSGQPTYGYTF.

The V and J genes are TRBV13 and TRBJ2-7, with D unclear. The CDR3 is 12 residues long. Deletions cut 5 bases from V and 6 bases from J, with 11 bases between. The germline V gene has CDR1 PRHDT and CDR2 FYEKMQ (reference sequence). CDR3 protein: CASSKGPGEQYF. The CDR3 bases are TGTGCCAGCAGCAAAGGGCCCGGCGAGCAGTACTTC.

This clone was seen a handful of times. The CDR3 spells CSVEDRRGRGYTF. In DNA, the CDR3 is TGCAGCGTTGAAGATCGCAGGGGCAGGGGCTACACCTTC. V is TRBV29-1 and J is TRBJ1-2, with D maybe TRBD1 (6 bases). With 0 bases removed from V and 8 bases from J, the gap between germline ends came to 13 bases. CDR1 is SQVTM and CDR2 is ANQGSEA in the germline V gene. The CDR3 loop spans 13 amino acids. Full variable domain (rest looked up from reference TRBV29-1 and TRBJ1-2): SAVISQKPSRDICQRGTSLTIQCQVDSQVTMMFWYRQQPGQSLTLIATANQGSEATYESGFVIDKFPISRPNLTFSTLTVSNMSPEDSSIYLCSVEDRRGRGYTFGSGTRLTVV.

Remarks on this clone: An end of the junction differs from the germline gene, which may be a read error. The genes are TRBV6-5 and TRBJ1-2; 7 nucleotides agree with TRBD1. This CDR3 region has 15 residues. Germline CDR1 reads MNHEY; CDR2 reads SVGAGI. CDR3 bases: TGTGCCAGCAGTTACTTCCCCGCAGGGGGAGGTGGCCACACCTTC. Its protein product is CASSYFPAGGGGHTF.

Regarding this clone: The sample contains more than one DNA sequence encoding this CDR3. The V call is TRBV29-1, the J call TRBJ2-1; D uncertain. CDR1 is SQVTM and CDR2 is ANQGSEA in the germline V gene. The V end was cut by 3 bases, the J end by 4 bases, with 4 bases between. This CDR3 region has 11 residues. The CDR3 DNA reads TGCAGCGTTGACAGGTACAATGAGCAGTTCTTC. Translated: CSVDRYNEQFF.

The chain has TRBV5-1 and TRBJ2-7; no firm D call. Germline V gene sequence: CDR1 SGHRS, CDR2 YFSETQ. The CDR3 totals 15 residues. Deletions cut 4 bases from V and 0 bases from J, with 14 bases between. DNA of the CDR3: TGCGCCAGCAGCGCCCGTGGGATGAGCTCCTACGAGCAGTACTTC. This translates into CASSARGMSSYEQYF.

The rearrangement joins TRBV28 to TRBJ2-3, with D maybe TRBD2 (6 bases). CDR3 size: 14 residues. V was trimmed by 3 bases and J by 3 bases, leaving 10 bases between them. Per germline, CDR1 MDHEN and CDR2 SYDVKM. The CDR3 here is CASSLMGGTDTQYF. The CDR3 region has the DNA TGTGCCAGCAGTTTGATGGGAGGTACAGATACGCAGTATTTT.

The chain joins TRBV30 to TRBJ2-2; 7 nucleotides agree with TRBD2. The CDR3 loop spans 15 amino acids. The V and J ends lost 0 bases and 6 bases, in that order; junction bases with no gene match: 7. Germline V gene data show CDR1 as GTSNPN and CDR2 as SVGIG (reference sequence). CDR3 amino acids: CAWSVQAGFPGELFF. CDR3 nucleotide sequence: TGTGCCTGGAGTGTACAAGCGGGATTCCCCGGGGAGCTGTTTTTT.

This clone occurred once. The rearrangement uses TRBV28 and TRBJ2-7; 10 bases map to TRBD2. The germline gives CDR1 MDHEN, CDR2 SYDVKM. The J segment lost 4 bases and the V segment lost 7 bases, leaving 13 bases of the junction unmatched. This CDR3 region has 16 residues. CDR3 region: CASTTPRASGRYEQYF. DNA for the CDR3: TGTGCCAGCACCACACCTCGGGCTAGCGGGAGATACGAGCAGTACTTC.

The V call is TRBV6-5, the J call TRBJ2-1; 11 bases are a match to TRBD2. The trim removed 6 bases at V and 7 bases at J, leaving 8 bases unmatched. Germline CDR1 is MNHEY and CDR2 is SVGAGI. The CDR3 has 15 residues. CDR3 DNA: TGTGCCAGCAGACACCTAGCGGGAGGCGGGAATGAGCAGTTCTTC. It yields the protein CASRHLAGGGNEQFF.

This clone was detected only once. The V and J genes are TRBV6-5 and TRBJ1-6, with 7 bases that match TRBD1. This CDR3 contains 13 residues. Germline CDR1 reads MNHEY; CDR2 reads SVGAGI. Trimming removed 8 bases from V and 7 bases from J; junction bases left unmatched: 5. The CDR3 sequence: CASRGQMNSPLHF. The CDR3 bases are TGTGCCAGCCGGGGACAGATGAATTCACCCCTCCACTTT.

The chain employs TRBV18 and TRBJ1-1, with 8 bases matching TRBD1. There are 15 residues in the CDR3. Germline CDR1 reads KGHSH; CDR2 reads LQKENI. V lost 3 bases and J lost 0; bases outside the gene matches: 3. The CDR3 DNA follows: TGTGCCAGCTCACCGGGACAGGCGATGAACACTGAAGCTTTCTTT. It translates to CASSPGQAMNTEAFF. Combining the CDR3 with reference TRBV18 and TRBJ1-1 gives the whole variable domain NAGVMQNPRHLVRRRGQEARLRCSPMKGHSHVYWYRQLPEEGLKFMVYLQKENIIDESGMPKERFSAEFPKEGPSILRIQQVVRGDSAAYFCASSPGQAMNTEAFFGQGTRLTVV.

This chain connects TRBV19 to TRBJ2-7; maybe TRBD2 (6 bases). CDR3 length: 13 residues. The germline gives CDR1 LNHDA, CDR2 SQIVND (reference sequence). The germline V and J ends were trimmed by 3 bases and 2 bases, with 8 bases remaining between them. CDR3 nucleotide sequence: TGTGCCAGTAGTATCACGGGAGCCTACGAGCAGTACTTC. It is translated as CASSITGAYEQYF.

The chain is built from TRBV5-1 and TRBJ2-6, with TRBD1 identical over 7 bases. The germline gives CDR1 SGHRS, CDR2 YFSETQ. Unmatched junction bases numbered 3, after V lost 3 bases and J lost 0 bases. The CDR3 runs 16 residues. For the CDR3, the DNA is TGCGCCAGCAGCTGGGGGACAGCCTCTGGGGCCAACGTCCTGACTTTC. Protein product: CASSWGTASGANVLTF.

This rearrangement joins TRBV5-4 to TRBJ2-3; a possible D gene is TRBD2 (5 bases). Germline V gives CDR1 SGHNT, CDR2 YYREEE (reference sequence). This CDR3 region has 16 residues. V was trimmed by 6 bases and J by 0 bases, leaving 17 bases between them. CDR3: CASNLRWTGSTDTQYF. The DNA for the CDR3 is TGTGCCAGCAACCTGAGATGGACGGGAAGCACAGATACGCAGTATTTT.

The J gene is TRBJ1-4, the V gene TRBV29-1; D not resolved. CDR3 length: 13 amino acids. V shed 6 bases and J shed 6 bases, with 14 bases lying between them. Per germline, CDR1 SQVTM and CDR2 ANQGSEA. CDR3 DNA sequence: TGCAGCGTGCGTGGGCGCGCATATGAAAAACTGTTTTTT. It yields the protein CSVRGRAYEKLFF.